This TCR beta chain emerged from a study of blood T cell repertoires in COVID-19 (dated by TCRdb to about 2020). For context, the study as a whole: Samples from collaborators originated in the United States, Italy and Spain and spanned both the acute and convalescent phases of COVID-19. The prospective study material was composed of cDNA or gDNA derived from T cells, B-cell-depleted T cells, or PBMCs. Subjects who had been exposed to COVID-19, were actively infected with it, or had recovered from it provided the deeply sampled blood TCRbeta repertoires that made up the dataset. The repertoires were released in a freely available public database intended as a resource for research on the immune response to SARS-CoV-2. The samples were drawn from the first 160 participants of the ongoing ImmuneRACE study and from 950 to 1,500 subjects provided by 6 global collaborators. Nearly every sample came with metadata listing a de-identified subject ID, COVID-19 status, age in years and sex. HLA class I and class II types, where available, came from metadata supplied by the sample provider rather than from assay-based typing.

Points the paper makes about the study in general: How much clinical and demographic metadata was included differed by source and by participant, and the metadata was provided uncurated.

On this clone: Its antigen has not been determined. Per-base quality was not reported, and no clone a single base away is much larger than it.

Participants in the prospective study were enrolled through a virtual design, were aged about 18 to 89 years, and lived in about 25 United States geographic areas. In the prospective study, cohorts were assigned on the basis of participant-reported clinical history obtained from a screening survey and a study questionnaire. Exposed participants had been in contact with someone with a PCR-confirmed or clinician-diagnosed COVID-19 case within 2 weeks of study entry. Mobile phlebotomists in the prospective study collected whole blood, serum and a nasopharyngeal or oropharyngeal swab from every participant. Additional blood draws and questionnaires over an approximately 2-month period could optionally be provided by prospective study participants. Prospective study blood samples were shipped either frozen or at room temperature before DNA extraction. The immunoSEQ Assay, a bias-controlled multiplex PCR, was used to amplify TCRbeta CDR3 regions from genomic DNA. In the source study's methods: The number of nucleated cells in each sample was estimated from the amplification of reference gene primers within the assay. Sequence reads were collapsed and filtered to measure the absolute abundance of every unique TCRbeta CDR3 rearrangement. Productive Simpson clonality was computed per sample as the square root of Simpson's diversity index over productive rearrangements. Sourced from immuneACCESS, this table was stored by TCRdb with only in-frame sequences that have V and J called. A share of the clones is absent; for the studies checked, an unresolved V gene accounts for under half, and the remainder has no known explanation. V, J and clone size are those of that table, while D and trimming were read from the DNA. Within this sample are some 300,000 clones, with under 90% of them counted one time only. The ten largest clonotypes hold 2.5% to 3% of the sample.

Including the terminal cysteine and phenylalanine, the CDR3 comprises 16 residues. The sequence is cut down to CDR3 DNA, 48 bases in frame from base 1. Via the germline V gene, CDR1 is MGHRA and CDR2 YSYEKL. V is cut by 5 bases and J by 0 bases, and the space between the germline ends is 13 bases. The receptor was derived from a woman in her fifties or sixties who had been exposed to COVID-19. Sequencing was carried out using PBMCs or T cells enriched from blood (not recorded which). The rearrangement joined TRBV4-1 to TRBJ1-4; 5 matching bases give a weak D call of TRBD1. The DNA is TGCGCCAGCAGCGAAAGACAGCGACCAACTAATGAAAAACTGTTTTTT. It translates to CASSERQRPTNEKLFF.